These 10 T cell receptor beta chains were sequenced from one sample in a study of CD8+ T cells in alopecia areata. TCR sequencing used cDNA made by reverse transcription of extracted RNA. Using immunoSEQ multiplex PCR, the repertoire was profiled, and TCRdb retains in-frame clones only, with some absent. The sample has about 110,000 clones, none seen only once; the top ten hold 15% to 20%. Input material: lesional skin. The origin of the receptors is a C3H/HeJ mouse with alopecia areata. This line is of MHC haplotype H2-k.

In the case of this clone: Mouse germline and gene names are used. Sequencing ends 4 residues short of the CDR3 end; the germline J gene provides the rest. Other DNA sequences in this specimen translate into the identical CDR3. The chain carries TRBV13-3 and TRBJ1-2, with 10 bases that match TRBD1. CDR1 and CDR2 (germline): NNHDY, SYVADS. The junction had 5 bases not matched to a gene; V was cut back by 0 bases and J by 3 bases. The CDR3 has 16 residues. The sequenced part of the CDR3 DNA is TGTGCCAGCAGTGATGCCCGGGACAGGGGAGACTCC. Translating gives CASSDARDRGDS. The CDR3 reads in full as CASSDARDRGDSDYTF.

Concerning this clone itself: Gene labels here are mouse ones. The DNA ends 4 residues before the CDR3 does, and the rest of the CDR3 is filled in from the germline J gene. The V and J genes are TRBV29 and TRBJ1-2; 9 positions match TRBD1. The V gene's germline CDR1 is MSHET and CDR2 SYDVDS. CDR3 length: 15 amino acids. V was clipped by 5 bases and J by 4 bases; unmatched bases: 8. The CDR3 loop reads CASSPGTGMVSDYTF. Partial CDR3 DNA: TGTGCTAGCAGTCCCGGGACAGGGATGGTCTCC.

This clone was recorded a few times. All gene names here are mouse names. The missing CDR3 end, 4 residues past where the read stops, is filled in from the germline J gene. The rearrangement joins TRBV14 to TRBJ2-7, with 7 bases identical to TRBD2. Germline CDR1 and CDR2: SGHDT and FRDEAV. The CDR3 spans 15 residues. Trimming cost V 0 bases and J 0 bases; bases outside gene matches: 3. The CDR3 is CASSFSGGSSYEQYF. Partial CDR3 DNA: TGTGCCAGCAGTTTCTCTGGGGGTAGCTCCTAT.

This clone was detected only a few times. Germline and genes here are mouse. The CDR3 loop is CASSDRGKTSQNTLYF. The CDR3 bases that were read are TGTGCCAGCAGTGACAGGGGGAAAACTAGTCAAAAC. The chain is built from TRBV13-3 and TRBJ2-4; TRBD1 agrees at 7 bases. The read stops 4 residues short of the end of the CDR3; the missing end is completed from the germline J gene. The germline gives CDR1 NNHDY, CDR2 SYVADS. Losses at the gene ends were 2 bases for V and 0 bases for J; bases not matched to a gene: 6. The CDR3 runs 16 residues. Looking up the rest from reference TRBV13-3 and TRBJ2-4 gives the full variable domain: EAAVTQSPRSKVAVTGGKVTLSCHQTNNHDYMYWYRQDTGHGLRLIHYSYVADSTEKGDIPDGYKASRPSQENFSLILELASLSQTAVYFCASSDRGKTSQNTLYFGAGTRLSVL.

With regard to this clone: Genes here carry mouse names. The CDR3 extends 4 residues past the end of the read, so its final part is completed from the germline J gene. The rearrangement uses TRBV17 and TRBJ2-1, with D tentatively TRBD2 (6 bases). The germline V gene encodes CDR1 MNHDT and CDR2 YYDKIL. The CDR3 contains 15 residues. CDR3 DNA (partial): TGTGCTAGCAGTAGAGATTCTGGGGTAGAAGCT. The encoded protein is CASSRDSGVEA. The CDR3 in its entirety is CASSRDSGVEAEQFF.

A note on this clone: The protein listed by TCRdb differs at residue 11 from the translated DNA, so the DNA translation is shown. The listed genes are named as in mouse. The read is 3 residues too short to cover the CDR3 end, so that end is filled in from the germline J gene. This rearrangement joins TRBV19 to TRBJ1-3, with no clear D. The germline V and J ends were trimmed by 5 bases and 0 bases, with 9 bases remaining between them. The CDR3 is 14 residues long. The germline V gene encodes CDR1 FNHDT and CDR2 SITEND (reference sequence). The CDR3 reads CASSTTNSGNTLYF. CDR3 DNA (partial): TGTGCCAGCAGCACAACAAATTCTGGAAATACG.

Remarks on this clone: The gene names here belong to mouse. Coverage ceases 4 residues before the CDR3 finishes, and the germline J gene fills in the end. The chain joins TRBV5 to TRBJ2-1, with 11 bases identical to TRBD2. The trim removed 1 base at V and 6 bases at J, leaving 2 bases unmatched. The germline CDR1 and CDR2 sequences are LGHNA and YNLKQL (reference sequence). CDR3 length equals 15 residues. The CDR3 DNA, read in part, is TGTGCCAGCAGCCAAGGGACTGGGGGGTCTGCT. This sequence encodes CASSQGTGGSA. The full CDR3 reads CASSQGTGGSAEQFF.

This clone was seen more than once but under ten times. The listed genes are named as in mouse. The read ends 4 residues before the CDR3 terminus; that terminus is restored from the germline J gene. The genes are TRBV1 and TRBJ1-4; TRBD1 matches at 10 bases. CDR3 length: 17 residues. The V segment lost 2 bases and the J segment 3 bases; nucleotides outside the gene matches: 6. Germline CDR1 and CDR2: NSQYPW and LRSPGD (reference sequence). The CDR3 DNA, read in part, is TGCACCTGCAGTGCAAACCCGGGACAGGGGACCAACGAA. This encodes CTCSANPGQGTNE. The full CDR3 protein is CTCSANPGQGTNERLFF.

This clone has a handful of counts. Each gene name is a mouse one. The read falls 4 residues short of the CDR3 end, and the missing part is taken from the germline J gene. The J gene is TRBJ2-3, the V gene TRBV1; TRBD1 matches 8 bases. Germline CDR1 reads NSQYPW; CDR2 reads LRSPGD (reference sequence). CDR3 length equals 16 residues. With 3 bases clipped from V and 1 base from J, the junction kept 6 bases outside the gene matches. The sequenced CDR3 bases are TGCACCTGCAGTGCCTCAGGGGGCCGGGGTGCAGAA. It encodes CTCSASGGRGAE. The full CDR3 is CTCSASGGRGAETLYF.

This clone was seen ten or more times. The listed genes are named as in mouse. The CDR3 goes on 4 residues after the read ends, and that part is filled in from the germline J gene. V gene TRBV13-3 combines with J gene TRBJ2-4; TRBD2 agrees at 7 bases. Germline V gene sequence: CDR1 NNHDY, CDR2 SYVADS. This CDR3 is built from 14 residues. CDR3 bases read: TGTGCCAGCAGTGATGGGGGGGGAGGAAAC. Translation gives CASSDGGGGN. In full, the CDR3 is CASSDGGGGNTLYF.